This TCR beta chain was profiled in a study of cytomegalovirus exposure and HLA in healthy donors. CDR3 length: 13 amino acids. The V gene's germline CDR1 is SQVTM and CDR2 ANQGSEA. After removal of 6 bases from V and 6 bases from J, the junction contained 10 bases not matched to a gene. The PCR was carried out with 60 Vbeta primers and 13 Jbeta primers. Sequencing was performed with immunoSEQ multiplex PCR; in TCRdb, only in-frame clones are kept and a portion is missing. The sample contains some 190,000 clones, around 77% of which appear only once. The chain carries TRBV29-1 and TRBJ1-1; 7 bases are a match to TRBD1. Sequences were obtained from PBMCs. The TCR comes from a woman in her twenties or thirties in good health and CMV-seronegative. The CDR3 bases are TGCAGCGTAGGGGGCACGGAATTTTCTGAAGCTTTCTTT. This codes for CSVGGTEFSEAFF.